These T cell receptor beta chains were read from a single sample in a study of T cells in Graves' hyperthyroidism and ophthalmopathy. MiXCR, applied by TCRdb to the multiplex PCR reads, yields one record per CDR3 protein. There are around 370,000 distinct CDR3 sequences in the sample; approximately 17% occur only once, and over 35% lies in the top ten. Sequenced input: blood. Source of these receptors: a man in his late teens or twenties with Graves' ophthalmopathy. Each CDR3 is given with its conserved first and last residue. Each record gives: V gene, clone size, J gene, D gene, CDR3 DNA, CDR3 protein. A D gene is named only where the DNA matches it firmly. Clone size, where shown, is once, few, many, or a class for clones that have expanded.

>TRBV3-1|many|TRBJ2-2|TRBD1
TGTGCCAGCAGACCCCGCGGGACAGGTAACACCGGGGAGCTGTTTTTT
CASRPRGTGNTGELFF
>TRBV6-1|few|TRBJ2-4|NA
TGTGCCAGCAACCCCGGGGAGGTAGCCAAAAACATTCAGTACTTC
CASNPGEVAKNIQYF
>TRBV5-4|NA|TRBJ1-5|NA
TGTGCCAGCAGCTTGGGATTGGGACCCAATCAGCCCCAGCATTTT
CASSLGLGPNQPQHF
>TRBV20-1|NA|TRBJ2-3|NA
TGCGGTGAGTCAGGGGGGGCCCCAGATACGCAGTATTTT
CGESGGAPDTQYF
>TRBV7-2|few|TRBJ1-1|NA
TGTGCCAGCAGCTTATTTGGTGGTGGAGCTTTCTTT
CASSLFGGGAFF
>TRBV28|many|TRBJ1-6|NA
TGTGCCAGCAGTTTCCCTCTGACAGGAGCGTCACCCCTCCACTTT
CASSFPLTGASPLHF
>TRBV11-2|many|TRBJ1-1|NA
TGTGCCAGCACTCGGGGGGAGAACACTGAAGCTTTCTTT
CASTRGENTEAFF
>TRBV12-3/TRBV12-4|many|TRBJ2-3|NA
TGTGCCAGCAGTCGCCTTAGGGGGGGGGGAGTCACAGATACGCAGTATTTT
CASSRLRGGGVTDTQYF
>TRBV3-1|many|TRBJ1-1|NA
TGTGCCAGCAGCCCAGGACACCTGAACACTGAAGCTTTCTTT
CASSPGHLNTEAFF
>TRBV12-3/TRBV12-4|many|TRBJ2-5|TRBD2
TGTGCCAGCAGTGGTCGACTAGCGGGGCTCCAAGAGACCCAGTACTTC
CASSGRLAGLQETQYF
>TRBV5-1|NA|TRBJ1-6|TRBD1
TGCGCCAGCAGCTTGGGGGACAGACCAGCTCGAAAGACACCCCTCCACTTT
CASSLGDRPARKTPLHF
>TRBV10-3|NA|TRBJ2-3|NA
TGTGCCATCAGAACAGGCGAGTCGAGGTCAGATACGCAGTATTTT
CAIRTGESRSDTQYF
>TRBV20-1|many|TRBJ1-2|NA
TGCAGTGCTAGAGATAGGGGTTCCTATGGCTACACCTTC
CSARDRGSYGYTF
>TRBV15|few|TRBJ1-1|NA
TGTGCCACCAGCAGAGGGTTCGGAGGCACTGAAGCTTTCTTT
CATSRGFGGTEAFF
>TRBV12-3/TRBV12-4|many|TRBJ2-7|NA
TGTGCCAGCAGTTTACCCTGGGGCAGGGCCGAGCAGTACTTC
CASSLPWGRAEQYF
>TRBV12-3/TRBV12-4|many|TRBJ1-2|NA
TGTGCCAGCAGGGGGGGATCTGGGGACTATGGCTACACCTTC
CASRGGSGDYGYTF
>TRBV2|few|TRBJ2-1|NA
TGTGCCACACGGGTAGCCGGCCAATGGCAGTTCTTC
CATRVAGQWQFF
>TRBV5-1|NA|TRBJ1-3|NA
TGCGCCAGCAGCTTGGAACAGGCTTCCCTTTCTGGAAACACCATATATTTT
CASSLEQASLSGNTIYF
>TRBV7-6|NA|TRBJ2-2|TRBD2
TGTGCCAGCAGCTTAAGGATCACTAGCGGGGAGCTGAACACCGGGGAGCTGTTTTTT
CASSLRITSGELNTGELFF
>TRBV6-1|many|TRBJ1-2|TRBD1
TGTGCCAGCACTACCTCGGGACAGGGTAACTATGGCTACACCTTC
CASTTSGQGNYGYTF
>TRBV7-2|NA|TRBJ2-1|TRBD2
TGTGCCAGCAGCTTAAGCGGGACTAGCGGGGGGCGGGGTGAGCAGTTCTTC
CASSLSGTSGGRGEQFF
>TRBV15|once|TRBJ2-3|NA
TGTGCCACCAGCCCTATGACAGTCGCAGATACGCAGTATTTT
CATSPMTVADTQYF
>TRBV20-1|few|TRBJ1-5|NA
TGCAGTGCTAATCCAGGGGTCGGTCAGCCCCAGCATTTT
CSANPGVGQPQHF
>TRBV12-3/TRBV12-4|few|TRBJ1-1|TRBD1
TGTGCCAGCAGTTTAAGGGGGCGGCGAGCTTTCTTT
CASSLRGRRAFF
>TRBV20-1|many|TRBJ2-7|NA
TGCAGTGCTAGTCCGGTCAGGGACTCCTACGAGCAGTACTTC
CSASPVRDSYEQYF
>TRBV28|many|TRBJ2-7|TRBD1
TGTGCCAGCAGAAAGACAGGGATCGAGCAGTACTTC
CASRKTGIEQYF
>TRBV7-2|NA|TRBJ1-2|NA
TGTGCCAGCAGCTTAGGGGGGGGCCGCTACACCTTC
CASSLGGGRYTF
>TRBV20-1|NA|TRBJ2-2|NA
TGCAGTGTTGGAGGGATCCGGAACACCGGGGAGCTGTTTTTT
CSVGGIRNTGELFF
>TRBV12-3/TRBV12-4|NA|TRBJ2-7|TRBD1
TGTGCCAGCAGTCCCACGGAGGGACAGGGGGCCCACGAGCAGTACTTC
CASSPTEGQGAHEQYF
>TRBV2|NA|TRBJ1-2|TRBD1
TGTGCCAGCAACGGGGACAGGGCGGTTGGCTACACCTTC
CASNGDRAVGYTF
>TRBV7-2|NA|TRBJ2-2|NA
TGTGCCAGCAGCTTAGGACCCCAAGCCGGGGAGCTGTTTTTT
CASSLGPQAGELFF
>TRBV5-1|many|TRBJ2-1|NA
TGCGCCAGCAGCTTGGCCACGATACGGGAGCAGTTCTTC
CASSLATIREQFF
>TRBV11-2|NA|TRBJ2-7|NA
TGTGCCAGCAGCGAGCCGGTGGGTAGGGCCCACGAGCAGTACTTC
CASSEPVGRAHEQYF
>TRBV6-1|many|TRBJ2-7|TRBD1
TGTGCCAGCACCGGGGACAGATACGAGCAGTACTTC
CASTGDRYEQYF
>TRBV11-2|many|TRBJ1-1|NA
TGTGCCAGCAGCTTAGAGCAGGTGGGGGGAACTGAAGCTTTCTTT
CASSLEQVGGTEAFF
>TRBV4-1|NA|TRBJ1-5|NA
TGCGCCAGCAACCCCACAGGGCTTGGGCCCCAGCATTTT
CASNPTGLGPQHF
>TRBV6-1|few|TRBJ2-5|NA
TGTGCCAGCAGTCATGACACCTTGACCCAGTACTTC
CASSHDTLTQYF
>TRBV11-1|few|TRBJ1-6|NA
TGTGCCAGCAGCTTCGACAGCCCCAATTCACCCCTCCACTTT
CASSFDSPNSPLHF
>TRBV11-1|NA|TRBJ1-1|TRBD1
TGTGCCAGCAGCGTTACAGGGGTCACCTACACTGAAGCTTTCTTT
CASSVTGVTYTEAFF
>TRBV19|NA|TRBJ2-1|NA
TGTGCCAGTAGTATTTCGGCTGTATCCTACAATGAGCAGTTCTTC
CASSISAVSYNEQFF
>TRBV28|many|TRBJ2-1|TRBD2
TGTGCCAGCAGCCTTTTATCTCTAGCGGGGGTAGGCCATGAGCAGTTCTTC
CASSLLSLAGVGHEQFF
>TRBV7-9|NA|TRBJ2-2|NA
TGTGCCAGCAGCCCTTCTAACTCCGGGAACACCGGGGAGCTGTTTTTT
CASSPSNSGNTGELFF
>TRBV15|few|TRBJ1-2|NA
TGTGCCACGACGCCGACAGAGAAAAGCTCCATCTATGGCTACACCTTC
CATTPTEKSSIYGYTF
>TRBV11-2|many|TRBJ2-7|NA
TGTGCCAGCAGCCCAATCAGGGGTATGGACGAGCAGTACTTC
CASSPIRGMDEQYF
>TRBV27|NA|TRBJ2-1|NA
TGTGCCAGCACCCCAGGGGGGGGGCCCTACAATGAGCAGTTCTTC
CASTPGGGPYNEQFF
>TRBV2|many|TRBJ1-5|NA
TGTGCCAGCAAGGGGACGGTGGGGTACCAGCCCCAGCATTTT
CASKGTVGYQPQHF
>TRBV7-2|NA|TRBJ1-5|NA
TGTGCCAGCAGCTTAGTGACAGTCTCCAATCAGCCCCAGCATTTT
CASSLVTVSNQPQHF
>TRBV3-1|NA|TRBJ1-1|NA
TGTGCCAGCAGCCAAGACTCAGGGCCCCAAACTGAAGCTTTCTTT
CASSQDSGPQTEAFF
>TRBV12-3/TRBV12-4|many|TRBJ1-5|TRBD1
TGTGCCAGCAGTCTTTCTTTGGGCGGGACAGCGCATCAGCCCCAGCATTTT
CASSLSLGGTAHQPQHF
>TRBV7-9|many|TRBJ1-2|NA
TGTGCCAGCAGCTCCGACGCCCCGGTGGTAGGCTACACCTTC
CASSSDAPVVGYTF
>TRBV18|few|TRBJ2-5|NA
TGTGCCAGCTCACGGGACGCCCAAGAGACCCAGTACTTC
CASSRDAQETQYF
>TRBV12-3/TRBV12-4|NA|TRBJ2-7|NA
TGTGCCAGCAACCAGGGTGGGGCCGCCTACGAGCAGTACTTC
CASNQGGAAYEQYF